This note documents a single T cell receptor (beta chain) sequence. What it binds is unknown. V lost 4 bases to trimming and J lost 3 bases; unmatched junction nucleotides: 8. The CDR3 loop spans 15 amino acids. The V gene's germline CDR1 is SGHRS and CDR2 YFSETQ. The data belong to a study of cytomegalovirus exposure and HLA in healthy donors. Findings and limits, study-wide: Most TCR sequences were rare, but some public TCRs occurred in many donors. As confirmed in vitro, a few CMV-associated chains were specific for CMV antigens.

The donors belonged to the approximately 130-subject validation cohort, separate from the roughly 600-subject first cohort. Assay used: immunoSEQ multiplex PCR; TCRdb lists only in-frame clones, some missing. The sample records tens of thousands of clones, 93% being singletons. This chain uses TRBV5-1 with TRBJ2-5, with TRBD1 matching over 8 bases. The source material was PBMCs. This sequence was found in a woman in her thirties in good health and CMV-seronegative. The CDR3 protein is CASSKTGGIEETQYF. The CDR3 region has the DNA TGCGCCAGCAGCAAAACAGGGGGGATCGAAGAGACCCAGTACTTC.